This passage covers 3 T cell receptor beta chains from one sample sequenced in a study of blood T cell repertoires in COVID-19. Assay: immunoSEQ multiplex PCR; the TCRdb copy retains only in-frame clones and omits some. Of under 200,000 clones listed, 70% to 90% are singletons. What was sequenced was peripheral blood. All receptors derive from a man in his forties or fifties with active or convalescent COVID-19.

The chain uses TRBV5-1 and TRBJ2-2, with D possibly TRBD2 on 5 matching bases. The V end lost 2 bases, the J end lost 1 base, and 9 bases lay between the germline ends. CDR3 length equals 15 residues. Germline CDR1 reads SGHRS; CDR2 reads YFSETQ. The CDR3 protein is CASSFKGLNTGELFF. CDR3 DNA sequence: TGCGCCAGCAGCTTCAAAGGACTGAACACCGGGGAGCTGTTTTTT.

The rearrangement uses TRBV18 and TRBJ1-6; 7 bases map to TRBD1. Germline trimming cut 2 bases from V and 4 bases from J; bases unmatched to any gene: 5. Germline-derived CDR1 and CDR2 are KGHSH and LQKENI. The CDR3 runs to 16 residues. The CDR3 DNA is TGTGCCAGCTCACCAGAAGGCAGGGGGTATAATTCACCCCTCCACTTT. Translated, it gives CASSPEGRGYNSPLHF.

The chain has TRBV5-6 and TRBJ2-1; tentatively, D is TRBD1 (6 bases). This CDR3 has 16 amino acids. CDR1 is SGHDT and CDR2 is YYEEEE in the germline V gene. V was trimmed by 4 bases and J by 6 bases, leaving 20 bases between them. This CDR3 is CASSRLVAGDANEQFF. For the CDR3, the DNA is TGTGCCAGCAGCCGGTTGGTGGCAGGGGATGCCAATGAGCAGTTCTTC.